The 2 T cell receptor beta chains below come from one sample, sequenced in a study of T cells after yellow fever vaccination. Using its own MiXCR run on the 5' RACE reads, TCRdb lists one record per CDR3 protein. Of over 300,000 distinct CDR3 sequences listed, 6.8% are singletons. Sequenced here: PBMCs, sampled 35 to 50 days after the first yellow fever vaccination. The origin of the receptors is a man aged 18 to 30 who received the YFV17D yellow fever vaccine.

The rearrangement uses TRBV12-3 or TRBV12-4 and TRBJ1-3; TRBD1 is a possible D gene (5 bases). CDR3 length: 15 amino acids. V lost 2 bases and J 4 bases, leaving 12 bases between the germline ends. The CDR3 bases are TGTGCCAGCAGTTTATATCAGGGCTCAGGAAACACCATATATTTT. Protein: CASSLYQGSGNTIYF.

This clonotype was seen a handful of times. CDR3 coding DNA: TGCAGTGCTAGCGAGACAGGGGGTTCCTACGAGCAGTACTTC. It yields the protein CSASETGGSYEQYF. The V call is TRBV20-1, the J call TRBJ2-7, with TRBD1 identical over 9 bases. The J segment lost 1 base and the V segment lost 3 bases, leaving 4 bases of the junction unmatched. Germline V gene data show CDR1 as DFQATT and CDR2 as SNEGSKA (reference sequence). CDR3 length: 14 residues.